Listed here are 3 T cell receptor beta chains from one sample, sequenced in a study of T cell repertoires in cytomegalovirus infection. Each CDR3 protein gets one entry after TCRdb re-called the reads with MiXCR. The data contain about 150,000 distinct CDR3 sequences, 32% of them singletons. Their antigens are not known. The sample was CD8+ T cells from cultured PBMCs, taken from culture after CMV antigen stimulation. These receptors originate from a human donor in good health (CMV status not recorded). Some clones in this sample may be carry-over from other donors' samples.

This clonotype was seen once. The chain joins TRBV7-9 to TRBJ2-1, with 8 bases matching TRBD1. V shed 1 base and J 6 bases; nucleotides not matched to a gene: 5. Germline CDR1 and CDR2: SEHNR and FQNEAQ (reference sequence). The CDR3 is 15 residues long. In DNA form, the CDR3 reads TGTGCCAGCAGCTTAGGGACAGGGACGTTCAATGAGCAGTTCTTC. This translates into CASSLGTGTFNEQFF.

V and J are TRBV25-1 and TRBJ1-2; tentatively, D is TRBD1 (6 bases). Germline CDR1 MGHDK, CDR2 SYGVNS. The CDR3 consists of 17 residues. The ends were cut back, 2 bases at V and 8 bases at J, with 24 bases in the middle. In nucleotides, the CDR3 is TGTGCCAGCAGTGAACCCCGCCAGGGGTGGTTCCTATTAGGCTACACCTTC. Translation: CASSEPRQGWFLLGYTF.

The genes are TRBV5-1 and TRBJ2-3; D gene ambiguous. V lost 6 bases, J lost 3 bases, and 14 bases lay in between. CDR3 length equals 14 residues. The germline CDR1 and CDR2 sequences are SGHRS and YFSETQ. CDR3 sequence (DNA): TGCGCCAGCACCACAGACTGGGTAACAGATACGCAGTATTTT. It yields the protein CASTTDWVTDTQYF. Variable domain in full (rest from reference TRBV5-1 and TRBJ2-3): KAGVTQTPRYLIKTRGQQVTLSCSPISGHRSVSWYQQTPGQGLQFLFEYFSETQRNKGNFPGRFSGRQFSNSRSEMNVSTLELGDSALYLCASTTDWVTDTQYFGPGTRLTVL.